The entry that follows covers one TCR beta chain sequence. The antigen remains unidentified. The entry originates in a study of cytomegalovirus exposure and HLA in healthy donors. Notes on the study in general: DRB1 had the most TCR associations and HLA-C the fewest, a later analysis found, with rates varying by HLA locus. Among TCR beta chains of equal frequency, HLA-associated ones were more clonally expanded in a later analysis.

Both 60 Vbeta primers and 13 Jbeta primers went into the PCR. Some clones are missing from TCRdb's copy, which holds only in-frame ones; the method was immunoSEQ multiplex PCR. This table holds fewer than 200,000 clones, about 80% found once. Everyone who donated was a healthy bone marrow donor. V was cut by 5 bases and J by 4 bases, with 14 bases left in between. The germline V gene has CDR1 MDHEN and CDR2 SYDVKM. The CDR3 runs to 14 residues. This sequence joins TRBV28 and TRBJ1-2; a weak D match, TRBD1 (6 bases). The source is a woman aged 25 to 39 in good health and CMV-seronegative. Sequenced sample: PBMCs. CDR3 amino acids: CASSVPTGSYGYTF. CDR3 nucleotide sequence: TGTGCCAGCAGTGTGCCGACAGGTTCCTATGGCTACACCTTC.